The 10 T cell receptor beta chains listed next were all sequenced from one sample in a study of CD4 and CD8 cells across lung adenocarcinoma regions. TCRdb passed the PCR reads through MiXCR, listing each CDR3 protein once. The sample has approximately 25,000 distinct CDR3 sequences, 45% to 50% seen once. The sequenced sample was CD8+ T cells from the center of a lung tumor. Receptor source: a male donor with lung adenocarcinoma. The CD4 and CD8 labels of this study may be unreliable.

This chain joins TRBV4-1 and TRBJ1-4; D may be TRBD1 (5 bases). The length of the CDR3 is 15 residues. V lost 4 bases, J lost 11 bases, and 20 bases lay in between. CDR1 and CDR2 (germline): MGHRA, YSYEKL. CDR3 region: CASSLGRDGALKLFF. DNA for the CDR3: TGCGCCAGCAGCCTTGGGCGGGACGGGGCCCTTAAACTGTTTTTT.

In its sample, this clonotype ranks as medium-sized. The chain has TRBV27 and TRBJ2-3; D remains unclear. V lost 4 bases and J 2 bases, leaving 1 base between the germline ends. This CDR3 region has 11 residues. From germline, CDR1 is MNHEY and CDR2 SMNVEV (reference sequence). In DNA form, the CDR3 reads TGTGCCAGCAGTTCCACAGATACGCAGTATTTT. This codes for CASSSTDTQYF.

By its share, this clonotype is medium-sized (0.01 to 0.1%). CDR3 loop: CASSLFGIPSYNEQFF. The CDR3 coding sequence is TGTGCCAGCAGTTTATTTGGGATCCCCTCCTACAATGAGCAGTTCTTC. This chain uses TRBV27 with TRBJ2-1, with D uncertain. The CDR3 loop spans 16 amino acids. Germline lookup yields CDR1 MNHEY and CDR2 SMNVEV (reference sequence). The V gene lost 1 base and the J gene lost 0 bases, with 10 bases spanning the gap.

By share, this clonotype ranks as medium-sized. The chain uses TRBV10-1 and TRBJ1-1; tentatively, D is TRBD1 (5 bases). V lost 1 base and J lost 1, with 10 bases in between. In germline, CDR1 is WNHNN, CDR2 SYGVQD (reference sequence). This CDR3 has 15 residues. CDR3 bases: TGCGCCAGCAGTGAGTACGGACACTCGAACACTGAAGCTTTCTTT. It yields the protein CASSEYGHSNTEAFF.

The sample holds many counts of this clonotype. The rearrangement uses TRBV10-3 and TRBJ2-5; 10 positions match TRBD1. Germline V gene data show CDR1 as ENHRY and CDR2 as SYGVKD. The CDR3 consists of 18 residues. V shed 0 bases, J shed 7 bases, and the junction held 14 bases outside the gene matches. The CDR3 nucleotides read TGTGCCATCAGTGAGTCACTGTCGGGGACAGGGGCAATAGCGACCCAGTACTTC. Its translation is CAISESLSGTGAIATQYF.

This clonotype was found many times. The V call is TRBV6-5, the J call TRBJ2-7, with D perhaps TRBD2 (6 bases). Trimming took off 0 bases at V and 4 bases at J, with 13 bases between the two ends. CDR3 length: 15 residues. The germline V gene encodes CDR1 MNHEY and CDR2 SVGAGI. The DNA for the CDR3 is TGTGCCAGCAGTTACTCGTTACTTGGGGGGTACGAGCAGTACTTC. It specifies CASSYSLLGGYEQYF.

This clonotype was seen only a few times. One junction end disagrees with the germline gene, perhaps due to a read error. The V and J genes are TRBV3-1 and TRBJ1-6; D is unresolved. CDR1 LGHDT and CDR2 YNNKEL come from the germline V gene (reference sequence). CDR3 length: 15 amino acids. In DNA, the CDR3 is TGTGCCAGCAGCATAATGACGGGTTTCTCCTACGAGCAGTACTTT. Translating gives CASSIMTGFSYEQYF.

This sequence joins TRBV10-1 and TRBJ2-1; 15 bases line up with TRBD2. The V segment lost 4 bases and the J segment 6 bases; nucleotides outside the gene matches: 7. CDR1 WNHNN and CDR2 SYGVQD come from the germline V gene (reference sequence). This CDR3 is 17 amino acids long. CDR3 sequence (DNA): TGCGCCAGCAGTGGACATGGGACTAGCGGGAGGTTCAATGAGCAGTTCTTC. Encoded protein: CASSGHGTSGRFNEQFF.

The J gene is TRBJ2-5, the V gene TRBV6-1, with D unresolved. The J call may be faulty, since TRBJ2-7 better matches the DNA end. This CDR3 region has 12 residues. Germline V CDR1 and CDR2: MNHNS, SASEGT. The DNA of the CDR3 is TGTGCCAGCAGTCTCGTTTCCTACGAGCAGTACTTC. As protein: CASSLVSYEQYF.

The chain has TRBV11-3 and TRBJ2-5, with a weak D call TRBD2 (7 bases). There are 13 residues in the CDR3. Germline loops: CDR1 SGHNT, CDR2 YENEEA. Trimming removed 8 bases from V and 11 bases from J, with 21 bases in between. As DNA, the CDR3 is TGTGCCAGCGGGCTAGGGGGGGCAGACACGCAGTACTTC. Its translation is CASGLGGADTQYF.